The 3 T cell receptor beta chains listed next were all sequenced from one sample in a study of blood T cell repertoires in COVID-19. Profiled with immunoSEQ multiplex PCR; TCRdb holds only in-frame clones, not every one. The data hold about 270,000 clones, with under 90% observed a single time. Sequenced material: peripheral blood. The receptors stem from a woman aged 18-29 years with acute or convalescent COVID-19.

The gene calls are TRBV7-4 and TRBJ1-5; 8 bases map to TRBD1. The J segment lost 0 bases and the V segment lost 3 bases, leaving 16 bases of the junction unmatched. The CDR3 covers 20 residues. The germline V gene encodes CDR1 SGHVT and CDR2 SQSDAQ. CDR3 in DNA: TGTGCCAGCAGCTTGGGAACCGACAGGGGTAAGAAGAATAGCAATCAGCCCCAGCATTTT. Translation: CASSLGTDRGKKNSNQPQHF.

The CDR3 loop is CASSIPGEKGYNEQFF. The CDR3 region has the DNA TGTGCCAGTAGTATACCGGGGGAGAAGGGGTACAATGAGCAGTTCTTC. The rearrangement links TRBV19 to TRBJ2-1; weak D call: TRBD2 (6 bases). CDR3 size: 16 residues. The germline V gene has CDR1 LNHDA and CDR2 SQIVND (reference sequence). The V and J ends lost 2 bases and 4 bases respectively, with 15 bases between them.

This clone was seen only a few times. The CDR3 bases are TGTGCCAGCAGCTTAGGACAGGGGGCAGGTCAGCCCCAGCATTTT. Translating it yields CASSLGQGAGQPQHF. This chain uses TRBV7-9 with TRBJ1-5; 10 nucleotides line up with TRBD1. Germline V gives CDR1 SEHNR, CDR2 FQNEAQ (reference sequence). V lost 1 base to trimming and J lost 6 bases; unmatched junction nucleotides: 3. This CDR3 has 15 amino acids.